This TCR beta chain was profiled in a study of T cells in localized non-small cell lung cancer. Findings and caveats of the study: Sequencing involved a lone tumor region, leaving heterogeneity possible.

The data were produced by immunoSEQ multiplex PCR, yet TCRdb's version contains in-frame clones alone and is incomplete. This sample has roughly 40,000 clones, with 80% to 90% found just once. A remark on this clone: What it binds is unknown.

The trim removed 6 bases at V and 8 bases at J, leaving 5 bases unmatched. There are 13 residues in the CDR3. CDR1 and CDR2 from the germline V gene are WSHSY and SAAADI. This clonotype originated in a woman aged 40-70 years with stage I lung adenocarcinoma. The chain couples TRBV10-2 to TRBJ2-1; TRBD1 matches 9 bases. The sample consisted of peripheral blood, taken before any cancer treatment. CDR3 in DNA: TGCGCCAGCAGGGACAGGGGCGGGGATGAGCAGTTCTTC. Residues: CASRDRGGDEQFF.